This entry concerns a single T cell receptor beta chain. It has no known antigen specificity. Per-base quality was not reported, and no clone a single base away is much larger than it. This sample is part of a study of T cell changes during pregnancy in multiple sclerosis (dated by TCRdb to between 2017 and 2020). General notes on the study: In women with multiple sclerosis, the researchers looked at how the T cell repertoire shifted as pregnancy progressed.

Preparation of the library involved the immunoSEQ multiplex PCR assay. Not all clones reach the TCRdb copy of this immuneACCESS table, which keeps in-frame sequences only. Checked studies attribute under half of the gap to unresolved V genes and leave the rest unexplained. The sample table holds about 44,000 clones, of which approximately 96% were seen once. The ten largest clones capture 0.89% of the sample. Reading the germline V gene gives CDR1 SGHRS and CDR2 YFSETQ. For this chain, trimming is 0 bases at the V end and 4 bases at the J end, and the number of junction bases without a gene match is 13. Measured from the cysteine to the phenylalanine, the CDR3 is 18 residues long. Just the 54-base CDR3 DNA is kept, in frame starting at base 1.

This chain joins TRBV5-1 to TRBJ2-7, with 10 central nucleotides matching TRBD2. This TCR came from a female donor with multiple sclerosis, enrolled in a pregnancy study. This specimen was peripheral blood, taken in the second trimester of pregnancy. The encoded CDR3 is CASSLEPSGGSRPYEQYF. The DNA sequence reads TGCGCCAGCAGCTTGGAACCTAGCGGGGGATCCCGGCCGTACGAGCAGTACTTC.